These T cell receptor beta chains were read from a single sample in a study of metastatic and nonmetastatic thyroid tumors. TCRdb redid the clone calls on the PCR reads using MiXCR. Here the sample spans roughly 93,000 clones, roughly 13% being singletons. The material sequenced was blood. Receptors were obtained from a female donor with papillary thyroid cancer or a benign thyroid nodule (not recorded which). Some clones in this sample may be carry-over from other donors' samples. Each CDR3 is given with its conserved first and last residue. Each record gives: V gene, J gene, clone size, D gene, CDR3 length, CDR3 protein, CDR3 DNA. The D gene is left open where the match is weak. Size tells how often a clone was seen (once, few, many) or the class of an expanded clone, and some rows leave it out.

TRBV30	TRBJ2-7	NA	NA	12	CAWSVSSNEQYF	TGCGCCTGGAGTGTATCCAGTAACGAGCAGTACTTT
TRBV7-6	TRBJ1-6	many	NA	15	CASSFGKGVNSPLHF	TGTGCCAGCAGCTTCGGAAAGGGAGTGAATTCACCCCTCCACTTT
TRBV2	TRBJ1-1	many	NA	11	CASKEGQQAFF	TGTGCCAGCAAGGAAGGACAGCAAGCTTTCTTT
TRBV12-3/TRBV12-4	TRBJ2-3	many	NA	14	CASSFVGSTDTQYF	TGTGCCAGCAGTTTTGTCGGCAGCACAGATACGCAGTATTTT
TRBV11-2	TRBJ2-7	many	NA	14	CASSLEGTSYEQYF	TGTGCCAGCAGCTTAGAAGGGACATCCTACGAGCAGTACTTC
TRBV4-3	TRBJ1-2	many	NA	15	CASSQDYGQGDGYTF	TGCGCCAGCAGCCAAGATTACGGCCAGGGCGATGGCTACACCTTC
TRBV3-1	TRBJ2-5	many	NA	14	CASSQDRVQETQYF	TGTGCCAGCAGCCAAGACAGGGTACAAGAGACCCAGTACTTC
TRBV28	TRBJ2-5	few	NA	16	CASSFSTPAIQETQYF	TGTGCCAGCAGTTTTAGTACCCCGGCCATCCAAGAGACCCAGTACTTC
TRBV30	TRBJ2-5	many	TRBD1	19	CAWMGGTGRDRGLQETQYF	TGTGCCTGGATGGGCGGCACGGGGCGAGACAGGGGGTTACAAGAGACCCAGTACTTC
TRBV18	TRBJ2-5	NA	NA	15	CASSPTGTVQETQYF	TGTGCCAGCTCACCTACCGGGACGGTCCAAGAGACCCAGTACTTC
TRBV5-6	TRBJ2-1	few	NA	14	CASSLESSWDEQFF	TGTGCCAGCAGCTTGGAATCTAGCTGGGATGAGCAGTTCTTC
TRBV6-1	TRBJ2-2	many	NA	13	CASSRASRGELFF	TGTGCCAGCAGCAGGGCCTCCCGGGGGGAGCTGTTTTTT
TRBV18	TRBJ2-7	once	NA	15	CASSPEGEAWGEQYF	TGTGCCAGCTCACCGGAAGGGGAGGCGTGGGGCGAGCAGTACTTC
TRBV27	TRBJ2-3	many	TRBD2	15	CASSSGLAGTDTQYF	TGTGCCAGCAGTTCGGGACTAGCTGGCACAGATACGCAGTATTTT
TRBV5-1	TRBJ2-1	NA	NA	15	CASTDGAVAYNEQFF	TGCGCCAGCACCGACGGAGCGGTAGCCTACAATGAGCAGTTCTTC
TRBV11-1	TRBJ2-2	many	TRBD2	17	CASSPGLAGGSTGELFF	TGTGCCAGCAGCCCTGGACTAGCGGGAGGTAGTACCGGGGAGCTGTTTTTT
TRBV7-9	TRBJ2-7	many	NA	13	CASSLGGGYEQYF	TGTGCCAGCAGCTTGGGTGGAGGATACGAGCAGTACTTC
TRBV14	TRBJ2-5	few	TRBD2	15	CASSPPPGRQETQYF	TGTGCCAGCAGCCCTCCCCCCGGGAGGCAAGAGACCCAGTACTTC
TRBV6-6	TRBJ2-5	many	NA	15	CASSYVDSYQETQYF	TGTGCCAGCAGTTACGTCGACAGCTACCAAGAGACCCAGTACTTC
TRBV7-2	TRBJ2-4	many	TRBD2	16	CASSNSGGIAKNIQYF	TGTGCCAGCAGCAATAGCGGGGGGATAGCCAAAAACATTCAGTACTTC
TRBV6-2/TRBV6-3	TRBJ2-5	many	NA	12	CASRDPTGAQYF	TGTGCCAGCAGAGACCCTACCGGGGCCCAGTACTTC
TRBV24-1	TRBJ2-5	many	TRBD2	18	CATSDRSSGSVVLETQYF	TGTGCCACCAGTGATCGATCTAGCGGGAGTGTGGTGCTGGAGACCCAGTACTTC
TRBV20-1	TRBJ2-3	many	TRBD2	18	CSATGSSGTPTPTDTQYF	TGCAGTGCCACGGGCTCCAGCGGGACGCCTACTCCGACAGATACGCAGTATTTT
TRBV6-5	TRBJ2-5	many	NA	15	CASSYGGIGWETQYF	TGTGCCAGCAGTTACGGAGGAATTGGATGGGAGACCCAGTACTTC
TRBV4-3	TRBJ1-2	many	TRBD1	15	CASSHDRGSNYGYTF	TGCGCCAGCAGCCACGACAGGGGGTCCAACTATGGCTACACCTTC
TRBV28	TRBJ2-6	many	NA	16	CASSFFGGAGANVLTF	TGTGCCAGCAGTTTCTTTGGAGGGGCTGGGGCCAACGTCCTGACTTTC
TRBV29-1	TRBJ2-3	many	TRBD2	16	CSVLIISGRAVDTQYF	TGCAGCGTTTTAATAATTAGCGGGAGGGCCGTAGATACGCAGTATTTT
TRBV11-2	TRBJ1-2	NA	NA	14	CASSSPLVGPRYTF	TGTGCCAGCAGTTCCCCCTTAGTAGGGCCCCGCTACACCTTC
TRBV4-1	TRBJ2-1	many	TRBD1	20	CASSQDLRFVGGAGSYEQFF	TGCGCCAGCAGCCAAGATTTACGCTTCGTAGGGGGCGCAGGGTCTTATGAGCAGTTCTTC
TRBV6-1	TRBJ2-7	many	NA	14	CASSSGSLSYEQYF	TGTGCCAGCAGTTCTGGCAGTCTCTCCTACGAGCAGTACTTC
TRBV6-2/TRBV6-3	TRBJ2-7	many	NA	11	CASSFSYEQYF	TGTGCCAGCAGTTTCTCCTACGAGCAGTACTTC
TRBV19	TRBJ1-5	few	TRBD1	14	CASSLDRGNQPQHF	TGTGCCAGTAGTCTAGACAGGGGCAATCAGCCCCAGCATTTT
TRBV9	TRBJ2-3	NA	TRBD2	18	CASSVASGKPDRTDTQYF	TGTGCCAGCAGCGTAGCTAGCGGGAAGCCGGATAGAACAGATACGCAGTATTTT
TRBV11-2	TRBJ2-7	many	NA	16	CASSLSHGGSSYEQYF	TGTGCCAGCAGCTTATCCCATGGGGGGTCCTCCTACGAGCAGTACTTC
TRBV28	TRBJ1-5	few	NA	12	CASSLYRQPQHF	TGTGCCAGCAGTTTGTACCGTCAGCCCCAGCATTTT
TRBV20-1	TRBJ2-1	many	TRBD2	15	CSAGTSGIFYNEQFF	TGCAGTGCGGGGACTAGCGGGATTTTCTACAATGAGCAGTTCTTC
TRBV3-1	TRBJ1-1	many	NA	15	CASSQASGLRTEAFF	TGTGCCAGCAGCCAAGCATCAGGGCTTAGGACTGAAGCTTTCTTT
TRBV30	TRBJ1-4	many	NA	14	CAWSVTGGLEKLFF	TGTGCCTGGAGTGTAACGGGGGGCTTAGAAAAACTGTTTTTT
TRBV3-1	TRBJ2-5	many	TRBD2	15	CASSQGTSGPETQYF	TGTGCCAGCAGCCAGGGGACTAGCGGGCCGGAGACCCAGTACTTC
TRBV20-1	TRBJ2-3	many	TRBD2	18	CSARGWTSGRGSTDTQYF	TGCAGTGCTAGAGGCTGGACTAGCGGGAGAGGCAGCACAGATACGCAGTATTTT
TRBV6-1	TRBJ1-2	few	TRBD1	13	CASSPGQGDGYTF	TGTGCCAGCAGCCCCGGACAGGGAGATGGCTACACCTTC
TRBV4-3	TRBJ2-4	few	TRBD2	18	CASSQDRFSGTTKNIQYF	TGCGCCAGCAGCCAAGATCGATTTAGCGGGACGACCAAAAACATTCAGTACTTC
TRBV16	TRBJ2-1	many	NA	13	CASSRIVVNEQFF	TGTGCCAGCAGCCGAATTGTCGTCAATGAGCAGTTCTTC
TRBV28	TRBJ2-1	many	TRBD2	15	CASSPSGTIQNEQFF	TGTGCCAGCAGTCCCAGCGGGACCATCCAGAATGAGCAGTTCTTC
TRBV12-3/TRBV12-4	TRBJ1-4	NA	NA	14	CASMTPREAMKLFF	TGTGCCAGCATGACCCCCAGGGAAGCGATGAAACTGTTTTTT
TRBV27	TRBJ2-1	few	NA	15	CASSLSLGGGDEQFF	TGTGCCAGCAGTTTATCGCTGGGAGGCGGTGATGAGCAGTTCTTC
TRBV9	TRBJ2-2	many	NA	16	CASSVPWSGGTGELFF	TGTGCCAGCAGCGTGCCGTGGTCAGGTGGCACCGGGGAGCTGTTTTTT
TRBV2	TRBJ2-5	many	TRBD1	13	CASSTGAGETQYF	TGTGCCAGCAGTACAGGGGCTGGGGAGACCCAGTACTTC
TRBV5-6	TRBJ2-5	few	TRBD2	16	CASSNWGAGGQETQYF	TGTGCCAGCAGCAACTGGGGAGCGGGAGGGCAAGAGACCCAGTACTTC
TRBV3-1	TRBJ2-3	many	NA	17	CASSQDSFVLSTDTQYF	TGTGCCAGCAGCCAAGACTCGTTTGTCCTGAGCACAGATACGCAGTATTTT
TRBV19	TRBJ2-7	few	NA	13	CASSSRSSSEQYF	TGTGCCAGTAGTTCACGTTCCTCCTCCGAGCAGTACTTC
TRBV12-3/TRBV12-4	TRBJ1-2	many	TRBD1	12	CATRQGFGGYTF	TGTGCCACCCGACAGGGGTTTGGTGGCTACACCTTC
TRBV7-6	TRBJ1-6	many	NA	16	CASSLALSSYNSPLHF	TGTGCCAGCAGCTTGGCCCTGAGCTCCTATAATTCACCCCTCCACTTT
TRBV14	TRBJ2-5	many	NA	15	CASSNRGSVRETQYF	TGTGCCAGCAGCAACCGGGGATCAGTACGGGAGACCCAGTACTTC
TRBV6-2/TRBV6-3	TRBJ2-7	few	NA	15	CASSYPSWGDYEQYF	TGTGCCAGCAGTTACCCCTCCTGGGGGGACTACGAGCAGTACTTC
TRBV5-1	TRBJ1-2	NA	NA	13	CASSPTVYYGYTF	TGCGCCAGCAGCCCGACAGTCTACTATGGCTACACCTTC